These T cell receptor beta chains were read from a single sample in a study of cytomegalovirus exposure and HLA in healthy donors. The data were produced by immunoSEQ multiplex PCR, yet TCRdb's version contains in-frame clones alone and is incomplete. The sample has roughly 100,000 clones; 60% to 85% are singletons. Sequences were obtained from PBMCs. These TCRs come from a woman in her 40s in good health and CMV-seronegative. Each CDR3 is given with its conserved first and last residue. A D gene is named only where the DNA matches it firmly. Size is omitted from some rows. Given values are once, few, many or a class for expanded clones.

v_gene: TRBV7-3
abundance: .
j_gene: TRBJ1-5
d_gene: .
CDR3aa: CASSLESNQPQHF
CDR3nt: TGTGCCAGCAGCTTAGAGAGCAATCAGCCCCAGCATTTT

v_gene: TRBV11-2
abundance: .
j_gene: TRBJ1-2
d_gene: TRBD1
CDR3aa: CASSANRQGTYGYTF
CDR3nt: TGTGCCAGCAGCGCTAACCGACAGGGTACCTATGGCTACACCTTC

v_gene: TRBV4-3
abundance: few
j_gene: TRBJ1-3
d_gene: .
CDR3aa: CASSQDTGNTIYF
CDR3nt: TGCGCCAGCAGCCAAGATACTGGAAACACCATATATTTT

v_gene: TRBV9
abundance: .
j_gene: TRBJ2-4
d_gene: .
CDR3aa: CASSAGVAKNIQYF
CDR3nt: TGTGCCAGCAGCGCAGGGGTAGCCAAAAACATTCAGTACTTC

v_gene: TRBV7-2
abundance: .
j_gene: TRBJ1-2
d_gene: .
CDR3aa: CASSHGGGAGGGYTF
CDR3nt: TGTGCCAGCAGCCACGGGGGGGGCGCGGGTGGTGGCTACACCTTC

v_gene: TRBV4-1
abundance: .
j_gene: TRBJ1-2
d_gene: .
CDR3aa: CASSQVVTATNYGYTF
CDR3nt: TGCGCCAGCAGCCAAGTGGTGACAGCCACTAACTATGGCTACACCTTC

v_gene: TRBV7-2
abundance: .
j_gene: TRBJ2-3
d_gene: TRBD1
CDR3aa: CASSLRGTGGVVTDTQYF
CDR3nt: TGTGCCAGCAGCTTAAGGGGGACAGGGGGCGTAGTCACAGATACGCAGTATTTT

v_gene: TRBV4-3
abundance: .
j_gene: TRBJ1-2
d_gene: .
CDR3aa: CASSQNGKGLPWGYTF
CDR3nt: TGCGCCAGCAGCCAAAATGGAAAGGGGCTACCCTGGGGCTACACCTTC

v_gene: TRBV4-1
abundance: .
j_gene: TRBJ2-4
d_gene: .
CDR3aa: CASSQALGQGQNIQYF
CDR3nt: TGCGCCAGCAGCCAAGCCCTGGGGCAGGGGCAAAACATTCAGTACTTC

v_gene: TRBV4-1
abundance: few
j_gene: TRBJ1-1
d_gene: .
CDR3aa: CASSLRRGTEAFF
CDR3nt: TGCGCCAGCAGCCTGCGCAGGGGCACTGAAGCTTTCTTT

v_gene: TRBV7-2
abundance: .
j_gene: TRBJ2-1
d_gene: .
CDR3aa: CASSSRQASYRFF
CDR3nt: TGTGCCAGCAGCTCCCGACAGGCTTCTTATCGGTTCTTC